This T cell receptor (beta chain) was found in a study of cytomegalovirus exposure and HLA in healthy donors. PCR used 60 Vbeta primers and 13 Jbeta primers. TCRdb's copy holds only in-frame clones and misses some; the assay was immunoSEQ multiplex PCR. This table holds approximately 200,000 clones, about 77% found once. CDR1 is DFQATT and CDR2 is SNEGSKA in the germline V gene (reference sequence). CDR3 length: 10 amino acids. Trimming stripped 3 bases from V and 10 bases from J, with 7 bases between. This receptor was obtained from a woman younger than 45 in good health and CMV-seropositive. This chain links TRBV20-1 with TRBJ2-1, with D uncertain. The specimen was PBMCs. The CDR3 region is CSASWAEQFF. The DNA of the CDR3 is TGCAGTGCTAGCTGGGCGGAGCAGTTCTTC.